The clone carrying this T cell receptor (beta chain) was seen a single time. The trim removed 0 bases at V and 8 bases at J, leaving 6 bases unmatched. The CDR3 consists of 16 residues. CDR1 LGHNA and CDR2 YNFKEQ come from the germline V gene. This entry is derived from a study of graft-versus-host responses after intestinal transplantation. Study-wide context: Transplantation in recipients was multivisceral, liver-intestinal, or isolated intestinal. Each recipient received anti-thymocyte globulin induction, then tacrolimus and steroids for about 3 years.

Measured with immunoSEQ multiplex PCR; TCRdb has only the in-frame clones, and not every one. The sample consists of about 97,000 clones, 75% to 95% of them appearing once. Sequencing was performed on PBMCs, taken roughly 450 days after intestinal transplant. The TCR was taken from a human patient who received an intestinal transplant, so some T cells may come from the graft donor. The chain links TRBV4-2 to TRBJ2-4; TRBD2 aligns across 11 bases. CDR3 sequence (DNA): TGTGCCAGCAGCCAAGATGGTAGCGGGGGGGCCGACATTCAGTACTTC. It is translated as CASSQDGSGGADIQYF.